The 28 T cell receptor beta chains below all came from one sample that was sequenced in a study of human T cells and chemical hapten exposure. Indicated time point: patch test 3, about 24 weeks after DPC sensitization. Treatment: therapeutic diphenylcyclopropenone sensitization with weekly scalp DPC. One entry per CDR3 protein, called by TCRdb with MiXCR from the RACE reads. The sample yields some 170,000 distinct CDR3 sequences, about 27% seen once. The material was whole blood, obtained in connection with sensitization to the hapten diphenylcyclopropenone (DPC). Receptors originate from a woman aged 18-35 years with alopecia areata. Some clones in this sample may be carry-over from other donors' samples.

This clonotype has just a few counts. This chain joins TRBV12-3 or TRBV12-4 and TRBJ1-6, with 9 bases fitting TRBD1. This CDR3 has 15 amino acids. V was clipped by 4 bases and J by 9 bases; unmatched bases: 7. The CDR3 region has the DNA TGTGCCAGCAGTTCACGGACAGGGGCCGGTTCACCCCTCCACTTT. It specifies CASSSRTGAGSPLHF.

This clonotype has only a few counts. The chain combines TRBV5-6 with TRBJ2-7; D may correspond to TRBD1 or TRBD2 (5 bases each). This CDR3 has 15 residues. V was clipped by 4 bases and J by 2 bases, with 16 bases between them. From germline, CDR1 is SGHDT and CDR2 YYEEEE. The CDR3 bases are TGTGCCAGCAGCCGGGGCCTGGGAGAGGCCTACGAGCAGTACTTC. Its translation is CASSRGLGEAYEQYF.

The genes are TRBV20-1 and TRBJ2-3, with unresolved D. With 3 bases removed from V and 14 bases from J, the gap between germline ends came to 15 bases. Per the germline V gene, CDR1 is DFQATT and CDR2 is SNEGSKA (reference sequence). This CDR3 contains 11 residues. CDR3 in amino acids: CSASVFNTPYF. CDR3 bases: TGCAGTGCTAGCGTCTTTAATACCCCGTATTTT.

J is TRBJ1-5 and V is TRBV20-1; D remains ambiguous. CDR1 is DFQATT, CDR2 SNEGSKA, per germline (reference sequence). Trimming removed 6 bases from V and 7 bases from J, with 13 bases in between. The CDR3 has 12 amino acids. CDR3 amino acids: CSALVLEQPQHF. The CDR3 DNA is TGCAGTGCCCTAGTCTTGGAGCAGCCCCAGCATTTT.

This clonotype was observed a single time. The rearrangement links TRBV7-2 to TRBJ2-2, with 10 bases identical to TRBD2. Germline CDR1 and CDR2: SGHTA and FQGNSA. The CDR3 contains 17 residues. V lost 5 bases, J lost 0 bases, and 6 bases stayed unmatched. The CDR3 coding sequence is TGTGCCAGCAGCCCCAAGCGGGGGGGATCGAACACCGGGGAGCTGTTTTTT. Translation: CASSPKRGGSNTGELFF.

This chain connects TRBV4-2 to TRBJ1-6; D remains ambiguous. CDR3 length equals 15 residues. V lost 2 bases to trimming and J lost 6 bases, with 11 bases between them. Germline CDR1 reads LGHNA; CDR2 reads YNFKEQ. Here the CDR3 DNA reads TGTGCCAGCAGCCAATCAGACATCCGTAATTCACCCCTCCACTTT. This gives the protein CASSQSDIRNSPLHF.

In this sample, this clonotype turned up a few times. This chain uses TRBV15 with TRBJ1-2; D remains unclear. Trimming removed 5 bases at V and 5 bases at J, with 15 bases between. The V gene's germline CDR1 is LNHNV and CDR2 YYDKDF (reference sequence). CDR3 length: 14 amino acids. DNA for the CDR3: TGTGCCACCAGCGGACTGGACTCAATGTATGGCTACACCTTC. It yields the protein CATSGLDSMYGYTF. The full variable domain, in which reference TRBV15 and TRBJ1-2 provide the parts outside the CDR3, is DAMVIQNPRYQVTQFGKPVTLSCSQTLNHNVMYWYQQKSSQAPKLLFHYYDKDFNNEADTPDNFQSRRPNTSFCFLDIRSPGLGDTAMYLCATSGLDSMYGYTFGSGTRLTVV.

The chain recombines TRBV11-2 with TRBJ2-5; a weak D match, TRBD2 (5 bases). CDR1 and CDR2 (germline): SGHAT, FQNNGV. V was trimmed by 6 bases and J by 1 base, leaving 6 bases between them. The CDR3 extends over 12 amino acids. CDR3 amino acids: CASRAAQETQYF. DNA for the CDR3: TGTGCCAGCAGAGCGGCCCAAGAGACCCAGTACTTC.

CDR3 bases: TGCGCCAGCAGTGACTTAAGAATGGATACGCAGTATTTT. It codes for CASSDLRMDTQYF. The V and J genes are TRBV5-1 and TRBJ2-3; no reliable D call. In germline, CDR1 is SGHRS, CDR2 YFSETQ. The CDR3 totals 13 residues. Trimming pared 5 bases from V and 6 bases from J, leaving 13 bases between.

Worth noting for this clonotype: A much larger clone lies a single base off, so this may be a read error. This sequence joins TRBV27 and TRBJ2-7, with D maybe TRBD1 (5 bases). V was trimmed by 6 bases and J by 1 base, leaving 13 bases between them. Germline-derived CDR1 and CDR2 are MNHEY and SMNVEV (reference sequence). The CDR3 is 14 amino acids. The CDR3 loop reads CASSPRQRSYEQYF. CDR3 DNA sequence: TGTGCCAGCAGCCCGAGACAGAGGTCCTACGAGCAGTACTTC.

This clonotype was detected once. This chain links TRBV6-1 with TRBJ2-1; D uncertain. The V end was cut by 2 bases, the J end by 5 bases, with 16 bases between. Germline V gives CDR1 MNHNS, CDR2 SASEGT. This CDR3 is 16 amino acids long. CDR3 coding DNA: TGTGCCAGCAGTGAATTAACAACTACCCTAAACAATGAGCAGTTCTTC. Translated: CASSELTTTLNNEQFF.

The J gene is TRBJ1-1, the V gene TRBV29-1; D remains ambiguous. Per the germline V gene, CDR1 is SQVTM and CDR2 is ANQGSEA. The V and J ends lost 4 bases and 8 bases respectively, with 14 bases between them. The CDR3 sequence is 12 residues long. CDR3: CSVGRGIGEAFF. The CDR3 DNA sequence: TGCAGCGTTGGGCGAGGTATAGGGGAAGCTTTCTTT. Full variable domain (missing parts from reference TRBV29-1 and TRBJ1-1): SAVISQKPSRDICQRGTSLTIQCQVDSQVTMMFWYRQQPGQSLTLIATANQGSEATYESGFVIDKFPISRPNLTFSTLTVSNMSPEDSSIYLCSVGRGIGEAFFGQGTRLTVV.

V gene TRBV7-2 combines with J gene TRBJ2-4; no definite D call. This CDR3 spans 15 amino acids. Germline V CDR1 and CDR2: SGHTA, FQGNSA. Trimming removed 4 bases from V and 0 bases from J, with 10 bases in between. The CDR3 region is CASSSRPLAKNIQYF. The CDR3 DNA reads as TGTGCCAGCAGCTCAAGACCACTAGCCAAAAACATTCAGTACTTC.

The chain recombines TRBV10-3 with TRBJ2-7, with TRBD2 as a possible D gene (6 bases). This CDR3 spans 13 amino acids. Germline assignment: CDR1 ENHRY and CDR2 SYGVKD. Trimming cost V 2 bases and J 5 bases, with 10 bases left between them. CDR3 bases: TGTGCCATCAGTGAGGGAGGGGATGACGAGCAGTACTTC. Translation: CAISEGGDDEQYF.

This clonotype has only a few counts. The gene calls are TRBV29-1 and TRBJ1-2; D perhaps matches TRBD1 (6 bases). Per the germline V gene, CDR1 is SQVTM and CDR2 is ANQGSEA. Trimming cost V 3 bases and J 9 bases, with 11 bases left between them. CDR3 length equals 11 residues. CDR3 loop: CSVEGRGSYTF. As DNA, the CDR3 is TGCAGCGTTGAGGGCAGGGGCAGCTACACCTTC.

This clonotype was observed a handful of times. The chain uses TRBV20-1 and TRBJ1-5; 8 bases line up with TRBD1. V lost 5 bases and J lost 7; bases outside the gene matches: 7. The CDR3 is 13 residues long. The germline V gene encodes CDR1 DFQATT and CDR2 SNEGSKA (reference sequence). The CDR3 reads CSALTGGGQPQHF. The CDR3, as DNA: TGCAGTGCTCTTACAGGGGGTGGACAGCCCCAGCATTTT.

V gene TRBV4-1 combines with J gene TRBJ1-4; D is uncertain. This CDR3 region has 14 residues. Germline CDR1 MGHRA, CDR2 YSYEKL. The V end was cut by 6 bases, the J end by 0 bases, with 8 bases between. DNA of the CDR3: TGCGCCAGCAGACTACTTCCAACTAATGAAAAACTGTTTTTT. Translated: CASRLLPTNEKLFF.

This clonotype was recorded a few times. V and J are TRBV11-2 and TRBJ2-7; no reliable D call. With 1 base removed from V and 2 bases from J, the gap between germline ends came to 6 bases. The CDR3 loop spans 13 amino acids. Germline CDR1 SGHAT, CDR2 FQNNGV. The CDR3 sequence: CASSLVIAYEQYF. The CDR3, as DNA: TGTGCCAGCAGCTTAGTGATTGCCTACGAGCAGTACTTC.

This chain uses TRBV7-9 with TRBJ1-2, with 9 nucleotides matching TRBD1. Trimming removed 5 bases from V and 6 bases from J; junction bases left unmatched: 4. CDR3 length: 13 residues. Germline assignment: CDR1 SEHNR and CDR2 FQNEAQ (reference sequence). The CDR3 DNA reads as TGTGCCAGCAGCATACAGGGGGCTCATGGCTACACCTTC. This encodes CASSIQGAHGYTF.

V gene TRBV29-1 combines with J gene TRBJ2-7; unclear D gene. V was shortened by 7 bases and J by 9 bases, with 19 bases between the two germline ends. This CDR3 has 12 amino acids. Germline CDR1 SQVTM, CDR2 ANQGSEA. The CDR3 bases are TGCAGCGCCTACCTTTCCAGTGGCGGGCAGTACTTC. Its protein product is CSAYLSSGGQYF.

The table lists this clonotype with a few counts. The chain recombines TRBV20-1 with TRBJ2-5; D gene unclear. The CDR3 totals 13 residues. Germline values: CDR1 DFQATT, CDR2 SNEGSKA (reference sequence). Trimming cost V 6 bases and J 1 base, with 12 bases left between them. The DNA for the CDR3 is TGCAGTGCCGATTCTGACACCCAAGAGACCCAGTACTTC. This sequence encodes CSADSDTQETQYF.

The chain carries TRBV6-6 and TRBJ2-1; the D gene is possibly TRBD1 (5 bases). The V end was cut by 6 bases, the J end by 9 bases, with 12 bases between. CDR1 and CDR2 (germline): MNHNY, SVGAGI (reference sequence). CDR3 size: 12 residues. The CDR3 loop reads CASRLQGTEQFF. Written as DNA, the CDR3 is TGTGCCAGCAGACTTCAGGGCACTGAGCAGTTCTTC.

The CDR3 loop is CASSLDLGPGTVNEKLFF. The CDR3 nucleotides are TGTGCCAGCAGCTTAGATCTGGGGCCTGGGACGGTAAATGAAAAACTGTTTTTT. The chain employs TRBV11-2 and TRBJ1-4; a possible D gene is TRBD1 (5 bases). Germline V lookup: CDR1 SGHAT, CDR2 FQNNGV. The germline V and J ends were trimmed by 0 bases and 5 bases, with 19 bases remaining between them. The CDR3 is 18 residues long. Supplemented by reference TRBV11-2 and TRBJ1-4, the full variable domain reads EAGVAQSPRYKIIEKRQSVAFWCNPISGHATLYWYQQILGQGPKLLIQFQNNGVVDDSQLPKDRFSAERLKGVDSTLKIQPAKLEDSAVYLCASSLDLGPGTVNEKLFFGSGTQLSVL.

The rearrangement joins TRBV29-1 to TRBJ2-1, with a tentative D call TRBD1 (6 bases). V dropped 7 bases and J dropped 5 bases, with 15 bases sitting between them. The CDR3 sequence is 13 residues long. Looked up from germline, CDR1 is SQVTM and CDR2 is ANQGSEA. The CDR3 here is CSGGRSGNNEQFF. DNA of the CDR3: TGCAGCGGGGGGCGTTCGGGGAACAATGAGCAGTTCTTC.

The V call is TRBV2, the J call TRBJ2-3, with D tentatively TRBD2 (5 bases). The CDR3 consists of 15 residues. Germline V gene lookup returns CDR1 SNHLY and CDR2 FYNNEI. Trimming took 7 bases from V and 0 from J, leaving 14 bases between them. The CDR3 protein is CASISGITSTDTQYF. The CDR3 bases are TGTGCCAGCATTTCGGGGATTACTAGCACAGATACGCAGTATTTT.

This clonotype was detected only a few times. For the CDR3, the DNA is TGCAGTGCTCCCGACAGGGGAGCGGGAGGGAGAAATGAGCAGTTCTTC. Protein product: CSAPDRGAGGRNEQFF. The rearrangement uses TRBV20-1 and TRBJ2-1, with TRBD2 identical over 10 bases. This CDR3 region has 16 residues. Germline-derived CDR1 and CDR2 are DFQATT and SNEGSKA (reference sequence). The J segment lost 7 bases and the V segment lost 5 bases, leaving 14 bases of the junction unmatched.

The CDR3 protein is CASSQVLGSTGELFF. As DNA, the CDR3 is TGTGCCAGCAGCCAAGTATTGGGGAGCACCGGGGAGCTGTTTTTT. This rearrangement joins TRBV3-1 to TRBJ2-2, with D possibly TRBD2 on 5 matching bases. Germline CDR1 LGHDT, CDR2 YNNKEL (reference sequence). The CDR3 is made up of 15 amino acids. V was cut by 1 base and J by 4 bases, with 10 bases left in between.

This chain joins TRBV9 and TRBJ1-2; D is uncertain. V lost 4 bases and J 4 bases, leaving 11 bases between the germline ends. This CDR3 is 13 amino acids long. Germline V gene data show CDR1 as SGDLS and CDR2 as YYNGEE. The DNA for the CDR3 is TGTGCCAGCAGCCCGGTCGTTGGCTATGGCTACACCTTC. Encoded protein: CASSPVVGYGYTF.